The rows below give T cell receptor beta chains drawn from one sample of a study of a mutant IDH1 vaccine in newly diagnosed glioma. Produced via immunoSEQ multiplex PCR; TCRdb's table is partial and in-frame only. Among some 51,000 clones listed, over 75% were seen once. Antigen specificity for these receptors is unknown. The sample in question was PBMCs, obtained from a glioma patient whose treatment included an IDH1 peptide vaccine. These receptors all stem from a man aged 45-60 years with glioma. CDR3s include the opening cysteine and the closing phenylalanine or tryptophan. A D gene is named only where the DNA matches it firmly. For some rows the clone size is stated as once, few or many, or as a class when expanded; others skip it.

j_call d_call v_call clone_size cdr3_aa cdr3_nt
TRBJ1-1 - TRBV9 - CASSVSAAGTEAFF TGTGCCAGCAGCGTATCGGCAGCTGGCACTGAAGCTTTCTTT
TRBJ1-5 - TRBV27 - CASSLTGGQPQHF TGTGCCAGCAGTTTGACTGGGGGACAGCCCCAGCATTTT
TRBJ1-2 - TRBV5-1 - CASRLGTSGYGYTF TGCGCCAGCAGACTTGGGACGTCTGGCTATGGCTACACCTTC
TRBJ1-5 TRBD1 TRBV28 few CASSFGRGNQPQHF TGTGCCAGCAGTTTCGGCAGGGGGAATCAGCCCCAGCATTTT
TRBJ1-1 TRBD1 TRBV6-5 - CASTRTGSAEAFF TGTGCCAGCACCCGGACAGGCTCCGCTGAAGCTTTCTTT
TRBJ1-1 - TRBV13 - CASSLGGRATTEAFF TGTGCCAGCAGCTTAGGGGGCAGGGCGACCACTGAAGCTTTCTTT
TRBJ2-3 - TRBV19 - CASTTDRDRTDTQYF TGTGCCAGTACCACGGACAGAGACCGCACAGATACGCAGTATTTT
TRBJ2-1 TRBD2 TRBV6-5 - CASSRTSGRNEQFF TGTGCCAGCAGCAGGACTAGCGGGAGGAATGAGCAGTTCTTC
TRBJ2-1 - TRBV18 - CASSPGGTVYNEQFF TGTGCCAGCTCACCAGGAGGGACGGTGTACAATGAGCAGTTCTTC
TRBJ2-5 - TRBV18 - CASSPYMDQETQYF TGTGCCAGCTCACCATATATGGATCAAGAGACCCAGTACTTC
TRBJ1-2 - TRBV14 few CASSQAGGYTF TGTGCCAGCAGCCAAGCTGGGGGCTACACCTTC
TRBJ2-1 - TRBV5-4 - CASSGSPEGAGGQFF TGTGCCAGCAGCGGGTCCCCGGAGGGGGCGGGGGGGCAGTTCTTC
TRBJ1-1 - TRBV7-2 - CASSTGQNTEAFF TGTGCCAGCAGCACGGGACAGAACACTGAAGCTTTCTTT
TRBJ2-7 TRBD1 TRBV7-9 once CASSSGQGQRLYEQYF TGTGCCAGCAGCTCGGGACAGGGACAGAGACTCTACGAGCAGTACTTC
TRBJ1-2 - TRBV5-1 - CASSSTQGSYGYTF TGCGCCAGCAGCTCAACGCAGGGGAGCTATGGCTACACCTTC
TRBJ2-1 TRBD1 TRBV30 - CAWGTGNNNEQFF TGTGCCTGGGGGACAGGGAACAACAATGAGCAGTTCTTC
TRBJ1-5 TRBD1 TRBV5-1 - CASSPGAGQGEPQHF TGCGCCAGCAGCCCTGGGGCGGGACAGGGGGAGCCCCAGCATTTT
TRBJ1-1 TRBD1 TRBV4-1 few CASSPTGGFEAFF TGCGCCAGCAGCCCGACAGGGGGTTTTGAAGCTTTCTTT
TRBJ2-2 - TRBV30 - CAWKYHWNTGELFF TGTGCCTGGAAGTACCACTGGAACACCGGGGAGCTGTTTTTT
TRBJ1-2 - TRBV27 few CASTAYGGELVNYGYTF TGTGCCAGTACTGCGTATGGGGGCGAGTTAGTTAACTATGGCTACACCTTC
TRBJ2-2 - TRBV19 - CASSPQTDYTGELFF TGTGCCAGTAGTCCTCAGACAGACTATACCGGGGAGCTGTTTTTT
TRBJ1-6 - TRBV30 few CAWSIALRAPNSPLHF TGTGCCTGGAGTATCGCCCTACGGGCCCCTAATTCACCCCTCCACTTT
TRBJ1-1 TRBD1 TRBV5-6 - CASSFRTGIGAEAFF TGTGCCAGCAGTTTCCGGACAGGCATAGGTGCTGAAGCTTTCTTT
TRBJ1-1 - TRBV7-9 - CASSLKTPNAEAFF TGTGCCAGCAGCCTCAAGACACCTAACGCTGAAGCTTTCTTT
TRBJ2-3 - TRBV5-4 - CASSPRPGDTDTQYF TGTGCCAGCAGCCCGAGGCCGGGGGACACAGATACGCAGTATTTT
TRBJ1-4 - TRBV6-1 - CASSERGSGNEKLFF TGTGCCAGCAGTGAACGGGGGAGCGGTAATGAAAAACTGTTTTTT
TRBJ1-4 TRBD1 TRBV9 - CASSVEGQGREKLFF TGTGCCAGCAGCGTAGAGGGACAGGGGCGGGAAAAACTGTTTTTT
TRBJ2-5 - TRBV5-1 few CASSLEASAQETQYF TGCGCCAGCAGCTTGGAGGCTAGCGCACAAGAGACCCAGTACTTC
TRBJ2-3 TRBD2 TRBV15 - CATSRDSGGADTQYF TGTGCCACCAGCAGAGATAGCGGGGGGGCAGATACGCAGTATTTT
TRBJ1-3 - TRBV29-1 - CSAREGNTIYF TGCAGCGCCAGGGAAGGAAACACCATATATTTT
TRBJ2-1 - TRBV7-3 - CASSSDYYNEQFF TGTGCCAGCAGCTCGGACTATTACAATGAGCAGTTCTTC
TRBJ1-1 - TRBV18 few CASSQIGTEAFF TGTGCCAGCTCACAGATCGGCACTGAAGCTTTCTTT